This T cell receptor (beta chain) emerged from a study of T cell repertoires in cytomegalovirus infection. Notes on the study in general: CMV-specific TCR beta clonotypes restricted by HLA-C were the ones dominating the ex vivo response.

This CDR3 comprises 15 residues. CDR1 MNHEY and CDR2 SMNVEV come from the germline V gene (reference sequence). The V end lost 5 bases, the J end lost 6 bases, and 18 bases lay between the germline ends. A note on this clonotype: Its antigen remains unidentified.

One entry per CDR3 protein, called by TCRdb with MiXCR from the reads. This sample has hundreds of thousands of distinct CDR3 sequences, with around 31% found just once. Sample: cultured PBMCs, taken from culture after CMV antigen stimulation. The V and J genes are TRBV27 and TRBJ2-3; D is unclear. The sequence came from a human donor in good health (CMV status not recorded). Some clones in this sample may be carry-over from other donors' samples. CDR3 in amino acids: CASSLNGYPPDTQYF. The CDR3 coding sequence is TGTGCCAGCAGTCTAAACGGGTACCCGCCCGATACGCAGTATTTT.